This TCR beta chain was documented in a study of blood T cells in healthy people across ages. Study findings and constraints: Observed TCR beta diversity per million T cells went down as age went up. This fall followed a roughly linear course with age. Diversity was higher, and naive CD4+ cells more numerous, in long-lived donors than in aged donors.

A J-beta primer mix and a sample-barcoded 5' primer were used in a second PCR of roughly 6 to 11 cycles. A single record per CDR3 protein comes from TCRdb applying MiXCR to the 5' RACE reads. The table has about 1,600,000 distinct CDR3 sequences, approximately 42% seen once. Germline CDR1 reads WSHSY; CDR2 reads SAAADI. This CDR3 contains 17 residues. With 5 bases removed from V and 2 bases from J, the gap between germline ends came to 22 bases. This clonotype was recorded a few times. The antigen remains unidentified. The chain carries TRBV10-2 and TRBJ2-7; D possibly matches TRBD1 or TRBD2 (5 bases each). The material sequenced was blood. This TCR was recovered from a woman between 18 and 29 years old in good health. The CDR3 is CASSQRLEGPRAYEQYF. The DNA for the CDR3 is TGCGCCAGCAGTCAACGCCTCGAGGGGCCGCGAGCCTACGAGCAGTACTTC.